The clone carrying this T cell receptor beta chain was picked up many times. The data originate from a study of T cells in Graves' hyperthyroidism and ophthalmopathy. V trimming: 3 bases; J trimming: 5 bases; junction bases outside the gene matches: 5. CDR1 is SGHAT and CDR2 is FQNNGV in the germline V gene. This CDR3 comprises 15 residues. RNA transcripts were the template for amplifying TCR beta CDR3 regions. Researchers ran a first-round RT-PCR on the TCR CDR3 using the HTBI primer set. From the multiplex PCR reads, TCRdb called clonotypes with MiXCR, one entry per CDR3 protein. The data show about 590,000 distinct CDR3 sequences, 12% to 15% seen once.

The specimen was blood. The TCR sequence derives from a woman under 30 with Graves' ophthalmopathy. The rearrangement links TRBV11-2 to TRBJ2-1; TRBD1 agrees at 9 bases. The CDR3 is CASSFGTGWDNEQFF. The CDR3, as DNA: TGTGCCAGCAGCTTCGGGACAGGGTGGGACAATGAGCAGTTCTTC.